This is a list of T cell receptor beta chains from one sample in a study of blood T cell repertoires in COVID-19. Repertoires were generated with immunoSEQ multiplex PCR, while TCRdb's copy carries only in-frame clones and drops some. This repertoire shows tens of thousands of clones, roughly nine tenths found once; its top ten account for approximately 24%. Specimen: peripheral blood. The receptors originated from a human donor with active COVID-19. The donor label of this sample is uncertain. Both conserved end residues are part of each CDR3. D genes are given only for firm matches. Not every row has a clone size; where given, it reads once, few, many or a size class.

DNA | CDR3 | V | size | D | J
TGTGCCAGCAGCCCCTCCGCGTTCACTGAAGCTTTCTTT | CASSPSAFTEAFF | TRBV2 | - | - | TRBJ1-1
TGCAGTGCTATGGGCCTTCTCGGGCAGTTCTTC | CSAMGLLGQFF | TRBV20-1 | once | - | TRBJ2-1
TGCGCCAGCAGCTTGCAGGGTACAGATACGCAGTATTTT | CASSLQGTDTQYF | TRBV5-1 | - | - | TRBJ2-3
TGTGCCAGCAGCTACAGGTCGACAGGGCAAGAGACCCAGTACTTC | CASSYRSTGQETQYF | TRBV7-9 | - | TRBD1 | TRBJ2-5
TGTGCCAGCAGCGCTACTAGCGTCGGGGAGCTGTTTTTT | CASSATSVGELFF | TRBV7-9 | few | TRBD2 | TRBJ2-2
TGTGCCAGCAGCCCGGATGAAGGAGTATCTTTTGAGACAGATACGCAGTATTTT | CASSPDEGVSFETDTQYF | TRBV5-4 | - | - | TRBJ2-3
TGTGCCACCAGCAGAGCGGGGAGGGTCTATGGCTACACCTTC | CATSRAGRVYGYTF | TRBV15 | - | - | TRBJ1-2
TGTGCTGGAAGAACGGGACAGAGTTACACCGGGGAGCTGTTTTTT | CAGRTGQSYTGELFF | TRBV18 | - | TRBD1 | TRBJ2-2
TGTGCCAGCAGCCCGGGGACTAGCGGGAAATGGTCCTACGAGCAGTACTTC | CASSPGTSGKWSYEQYF | TRBV7-9 | - | TRBD2 | TRBJ2-7
TGTGCCACCAGTGATTCACAGGCTTACAATGAGCAGTTCTTC | CATSDSQAYNEQFF | TRBV24-1 | - | - | TRBJ2-1
TGCGCCAGCAGGCCAGGGACAGAACTTCTCAATCAGCCCCAGCATTTT | CASRPGTELLNQPQHF | TRBV4-1 | - | TRBD1 | TRBJ1-5
TGTGCCAGCAGGGGACTAGCGGGGCCTGAGCAGTTCTTC | CASRGLAGPEQFF | TRBV6-5 | large | TRBD2 | TRBJ2-1
TGTGCCAGCAGTGTGGACAGGGGCGGCACCGGGGAGCTGTTTTTT | CASSVDRGGTGELFF | TRBV6-4 | - | TRBD1 | TRBJ2-2
TGTGCCAGCAGCCTTGCGTCAACGGGGGTCACAGATACGCAGTATTTT | CASSLASTGVTDTQYF | TRBV7-3 | - | - | TRBJ2-3
TGTGCCAGTAGTATTTCCCCGTACACTGAAGCTTTCTTT | CASSISPYTEAFF | TRBV19 | medium-sized | - | TRBJ1-1
TGTGCCAGCAGCGTAGGCGGCCATAGCAATCAGCCCCAGCATTTT | CASSVGGHSNQPQHF | TRBV9 | - | - | TRBJ1-5
TGTGCCAGCAGCGCCGGGACAGGCTCCAGCGGGGAGCTGTTTTTT | CASSAGTGSSGELFF | TRBV9 | - | TRBD1 | TRBJ2-2
TGTGCCAGCAGCCAAGCGGGGGTCGAGCAGTACTTC | CASSQAGVEQYF | TRBV3-1/TRBV3-2 | - | - | TRBJ2-7
TGTGCCAGCAGCCTGACAGGGACAGATACGCAGTATTTT | CASSLTGTDTQYF | TRBV12-3/TRBV12-4 | - | TRBD1 | TRBJ2-3
TGTGCCAGCAACGCGGACAGGGGGGCCGTCCCTGAAGCTTTCTTT | CASNADRGAVPEAFF | TRBV7-9 | - | TRBD1 | TRBJ1-1
TGTGCCAGCAGCCAGCGCTCTGGAAACACCATATATTTT | CASSQRSGNTIYF | TRBV3-1/TRBV3-2 | - | - | TRBJ1-3
TGCGCCAGCAGCTTGGCCGGAGGGAGCAATCAGCCCCAGCATTTT | CASSLAGGSNQPQHF | TRBV5-1 | - | - | TRBJ1-5
TGCGCCAGCAGCTTCCGGGATCTCACAGATACGCAGTATTTT | CASSFRDLTDTQYF | TRBV5-1 | - | - | TRBJ2-3
TGTGCCAGCAGTCGCGGTGGTATCCGGGGCACAGATACGCAGTATTTT | CASSRGGIRGTDTQYF | TRBV6-6 | - | - | TRBJ2-3
TGTGCCTGGGGGGAGGGCTACGAGCAGTACTTC | CAWGEGYEQYF | TRBV30 | once | TRBD2 | TRBJ2-7
TGTGCCAGCAGTGAAGATGTTGGACTAGCGGGAGTCGAGCAGTACTTC | CASSEDVGLAGVEQYF | TRBV2 | - | TRBD2 | TRBJ2-7
TGTGCCAGCAGCCAGCGAGCGGGAGGGTACACCGGGGAGCTGTTTTTT | CASSQRAGGYTGELFF | TRBV3-1/TRBV3-2 | - | TRBD2 | TRBJ2-2
TGTGCCAGCACCCTAAGCGGGGGGCCAGATACGCAGTATTTT | CASTLSGGPDTQYF | TRBV6-9 | - | TRBD2 | TRBJ2-3